A single sample gave rise to the 2 T cell receptor beta chains below, sequenced in a study of blood T cell repertoires in COVID-19. Some clones are missing from TCRdb's copy, which holds only in-frame ones; the method was immunoSEQ multiplex PCR. The data show about 200,000 clones, approximately 80% seen once. Sequenced: peripheral blood. The receptors originated from a man aged 35 to 55 with acute or convalescent COVID-19.

The chain has TRBV4-2 and TRBJ1-2, with TRBD1 identical over 8 bases. Germline V gene data show CDR1 as LGHNA and CDR2 as YNFKEQ. J lost 2 bases, V lost 5 bases, and 10 bases had no gene match. This CDR3 is built from 16 residues. CDR3 protein: CASSEVQGAQNYGYTF. As DNA, the CDR3 is TGTGCCAGCAGCGAAGTCCAGGGGGCGCAGAACTATGGCTACACCTTC.

The V call is TRBV10-3, the J call TRBJ2-2; 8 nucleotides line up with TRBD1. The CDR3 is 16 amino acids. Germline V CDR1 and CDR2: ENHRY, SYGVKD. The V and J ends lost 0 bases and 5 bases, in that order; junction bases with no gene match: 5. CDR3 DNA sequence: TGTGCCATCAGTGAGTCGCTGACAGGGGATACCGGGGAGCTGTTTTTT. It yields the protein CAISESLTGDTGELFF.